This passage covers 28 T cell receptor beta chains from one sample sequenced in a study of T cells in Graves' hyperthyroidism and ophthalmopathy. Amplified TCR beta CDR3 regions came from RNA transcripts. The TCR CDR3 first-round RT-PCR relied on the HTBI primer set. One entry per CDR3 protein results from TCRdb running MiXCR on the multiplex PCR reads. The sample has 350,000 to 400,000 distinct CDR3 sequences, about 18% seen once. The sequencing sample was made of blood. Receptors originate from a woman under 30 with Graves' hyperthyroidism.

As regards this clonotype: This may stem from a read error, because a much larger clone lies one nucleotide away. J is TRBJ2-5 and V is TRBV29-1; possible D gene TRBD2, 5 bases. Per germline, CDR1 SQVTM and CDR2 ANQGSEA. The CDR3 has 13 amino acids. The CDR3 protein is CNVEDRRQETLYF. The CDR3 DNA follows: TGCAACGTTGAAGATCGGAGGCAAGAGACCCTGTACTTC. Variable domain in full (rest from reference TRBV29-1 and TRBJ2-5): SAVISQKPSRDICQRGTSLTIQCQVDSQVTMMFWYRQQPGQSLTLIATANQGSEATYESGFVIDKFPISRPNLTFSTLTVSNMSPEDSSIYLCNVEDRRQETLYFGPGTRLLVL.

This clonotype came up many times. This chain links TRBV20-1 with TRBJ2-7; no firm D call. V was pared by 6 bases and J by 3 bases, with 12 bases between. The CDR3 has 12 amino acids. Germline CDR1 and CDR2: DFQATT and SNEGSKA (reference sequence). CDR3 nucleotides: TGCAGTGCGCGGCGTTCCGACTACGAGCAGTACTTC. This translates into CSARRSDYEQYF.

This clonotype has only one observation. The chain links TRBV12-3 or TRBV12-4 to TRBJ2-2; possibly TRBD1 for D (5 bases). Trimming cost V 6 bases and J 3 bases, with 14 bases left between them. This CDR3 has 15 residues. CDR3 nucleotides: TGTGCCAGCAGGATGACAGAATACTACACCGGGGAGCTGTTTTTT. It translates to CASRMTEYYTGELFF.

This clonotype was observed many times. The V call is TRBV7-8, the J call TRBJ1-1; a weak D match, TRBD1 (6 bases). Germline CDR1 SGHVS, CDR2 FQNEAQ. The ends were cut back, 4 bases at V and 0 bases at J, with 15 bases in the middle. This CDR3 is built from 16 residues. CDR3 amino acids: CASSSVDSPMNTEAFF. The CDR3 DNA sequence: TGTGCCAGCAGCTCCGTGGACAGCCCCATGAACACTGAAGCTTTCTTT.

A remark on this clonotype: This may stem from a read error, because a much larger clone lies one nucleotide away. Here the CDR3 DNA reads TGTGCCAGCAGCTTGACACTCCGGTACAGGGGGCTGTTC. Amino acid sequence: CASSLTLRYRGLF. The V gene is TRBV27, the J gene TRBJ2-7, with 9 bases aligning to TRBD1. Germline CDR1 and CDR2: MNHEY and SMNVEV (reference sequence). The CDR3 spans 13 residues.

This clonotype has only a few counts. The chain joins TRBV11-2 to TRBJ1-3; no firm D call. V lost 3 bases to trimming and J lost 5 bases, with 14 bases between them. This CDR3 spans 15 amino acids. Germline CDR1 SGHAT, CDR2 FQNNGV. The CDR3 DNA reads as TGTGCCAGCAGCTTTGCCAGAAGGTTGAGAAACACCATATATTTT. As protein: CASSFARRLRNTIYF. Based on the CDR3 plus reference TRBV11-2 and TRBJ1-3, the full variable domain is EAGVAQSPRYKIIEKRQSVAFWCNPISGHATLYWYQQILGQGPKLLIQFQNNGVVDDSQLPKDRFSAERLKGVDSTLKIQPAKLEDSAVYLCASSFARRLRNTIYFGEGSWLTVV.

The chain carries TRBV6-2 or TRBV6-3 and TRBJ1-1; the D gene is possibly TRBD1 (6 bases). Trimming took off 2 bases at V and 5 bases at J, with 15 bases between the two ends. Germline values: CDR1 MNHEY, CDR2 SVGEGT. This CDR3 has 15 amino acids. CDR3 DNA: TGTGCCAGCAGTTACGGCTGGACAGCGAGGACTGAAGCTTTCTTT. It encodes CASSYGWTARTEAFF.

This clonotype came up many times. The chain employs TRBV2 and TRBJ1-5, with D possibly TRBD1 on 5 matching bases. The CDR3 has 14 residues. Germline assignment: CDR1 SNHLY and CDR2 FYNNEI. Trimming took 6 bases from V and 2 from J, leaving 11 bases between them. This CDR3 reads CASRAGHRNQPQHF. The DNA for the CDR3 is TGTGCCAGCAGGGCTGGACATCGCAATCAGCCCCAGCATTTT.

At least ten counts were recorded for this clonotype. The genes are TRBV2 and TRBJ1-1; D not resolved. The CDR3 covers 14 residues. The germline gives CDR1 SNHLY, CDR2 FYNNEI. V shed 0 bases and J shed 3 bases, with 8 bases lying between them. In DNA form, the CDR3 reads TGTGCCAGCAGTGAAGCGCGGACGCACACTGAAGCTTTCTTT. This encodes CASSEARTHTEAFF.

This clonotype occurred a few times. The rearrangement links TRBV9 to TRBJ2-3, with TRBD2 matching over 7 bases. The CDR3 length is 13 residues. The germline gives CDR1 SGDLS, CDR2 YYNGEE. Trimming took 3 bases from V and 3 from J; bases not matched to a gene: 1. The CDR3 coding sequence is TGTGCCAGCAGCGGGGGGGGGACAGATACGCAGTATTTT. Its protein product is CASSGGGTDTQYF.

This sequence joins TRBV6-2 or TRBV6-3 and TRBJ2-5; TRBD1 is a possible D gene (6 bases). The CDR3 is 15 amino acids. Germline V gives CDR1 MNHEY, CDR2 SVGEGT. Deletions cut 0 bases from V and 6 bases from J, with 14 bases between. The CDR3 coding sequence is TGTGCCAGCAGTTACTCGGTCCAGGGGTGGCAGACCCAGTACTTC. This encodes CASSYSVQGWQTQYF.

This clonotype was seen at least ten times. The chain recombines TRBV9 with TRBJ1-3; TRBD1 might be the D (6 bases). The CDR3 is made up of 15 amino acids. Germline V gives CDR1 SGDLS, CDR2 YYNGEE. Trimming shortened V by 5 bases and J by 2 bases, and 14 bases separated the two germline ends. CDR3 in DNA: TGTGCCAGCAGTGCCGGGACATCGGCTGGAAACACCATATATTTT. It codes for CASSAGTSAGNTIYF.

This clonotype was detected ten times or more. The chain links TRBV6-1 to TRBJ1-2, with D possibly matching TRBD1 (5 bases). Trimming took 8 bases from V and 5 from J, leaving 18 bases between them. This CDR3 is 14 amino acids long. The germline V gene encodes CDR1 MNHNS and CDR2 SASEGT. Written as DNA, the CDR3 is TGTGCCAGCGGGGTCCCGGGACCCTTTTATGGCTACACCTTC. It codes for CASGVPGPFYGYTF.

The V gene is TRBV6-1, the J gene TRBJ1-2; D not resolved. Trimming took off 10 bases at V and 4 bases at J, with 7 bases between the two ends. There are 10 residues in the CDR3. Germline values: CDR1 MNHNS, CDR2 SASEGT. The CDR3 DNA reads TGTGCCACGAGGGCCTATGGCTACACCTTC. It codes for CATRAYGYTF.

This sequence joins TRBV19 and TRBJ1-1; D is undetermined. The CDR3 is 12 amino acids. V shed 5 bases and J shed 7 bases, with 11 bases lying between them. The V gene's germline CDR1 is LNHDA and CDR2 SQIVND (reference sequence). This chain's CDR3 is CASSVERGEAFF. CDR3 in DNA: TGTGCCAGTAGTGTCGAACGGGGTGAAGCTTTCTTT.

This chain joins TRBV6-2 or TRBV6-3 and TRBJ2-7; unclear D gene. V was pared by 3 bases and J by 4 bases, with 10 bases between. The germline V gene has CDR1 MNHEY and CDR2 SVGEGT. The CDR3 spans 13 residues. The CDR3 DNA reads TGTGCCAGCAGTTATCGCCAGGAATACGAGCAGTACTTC. It translates to CASSYRQEYEQYF.

This clonotype was recorded many times. The genes are TRBV6-1 and TRBJ1-5; D possibly corresponds to TRBD1 (5 bases). With 8 bases removed from V and 0 bases from J, the gap between germline ends came to 11 bases. CDR1 MNHNS and CDR2 SASEGT come from the germline V gene. This CDR3 comprises 14 residues. CDR3 loop: CASLGVNSNQPQHF. The DNA for the CDR3 is TGTGCCAGCCTGGGGGTAAATAGCAATCAGCCCCAGCATTTT.

This clonotype has only a few counts. The chain recombines TRBV29-1 with TRBJ1-2; tentatively, D is TRBD1 (6 bases). Trimming shortened V by 0 bases and J by 2 bases, and 10 bases separated the two germline ends. This CDR3 comprises 14 residues. Germline V gives CDR1 SQVTM, CDR2 ANQGSEA. The CDR3 loop reads CSVEDGGSNYGYTF. In DNA form, the CDR3 reads TGCAGCGTTGAAGATGGGGGCAGCAACTATGGCTACACCTTC.

This rearrangement joins TRBV20-1 to TRBJ1-1; no clear D gene. Germline lookup yields CDR1 DFQATT and CDR2 SNEGSKA (reference sequence). This CDR3 has 12 amino acids. The V end was cut by 0 bases, the J end by 3 bases, with 5 bases between. CDR3 bases: TGCAGTGCTAGAGATTTTTACACTGAAGCTTTCTTT. It encodes CSARDFYTEAFF.

This clonotype was observed at least ten times. The rearrangement joins TRBV20-1 to TRBJ2-5, with TRBD2 matching over 7 bases. The CDR3 is 15 residues long. Germline V gene data show CDR1 as DFQATT and CDR2 as SNEGSKA (reference sequence). V shed 0 bases and J 5 bases; nucleotides not matched to a gene: 9. The CDR3 sequence is CSARDSSGIEETQYF. The CDR3, as DNA: TGCAGTGCTAGAGATTCGAGCGGGATCGAGGAGACCCAGTACTTC.

The genes are TRBV12-3 or TRBV12-4 and TRBJ2-2; 8 bases map to TRBD1. There are 14 residues in the CDR3. V was pared by 3 bases and J by 6 bases, with 3 bases of the junction left unmatched. For the CDR3, the DNA is TGTGCCAGCAGTTTTTCAGGGGGCTCCGGGGAGCTGTTTTTT. Amino acids: CASSFSGGSGELFF.

In its sample, this clonotype was seen many times. V gene TRBV9 combines with J gene TRBJ2-5; possible D gene TRBD1, 8 bases. CDR1 and CDR2 from the germline V gene are SGDLS and YYNGEE. V lost 3 bases, J lost 6 bases, and 27 bases lay in between. The CDR3 totals 18 residues. CDR3 DNA: TGTGCCAGCAGCGATGCGGACAGGGAGGGTTGGGAAAAAAAGACCCAGTACTTC. As protein: CASSDADREGWEKKTQYF.

This clonotype was recorded at least ten times. The J gene is TRBJ2-7, the V gene TRBV12-3 or TRBV12-4, with D possibly being TRBD1 (5 bases). Trimming removed 6 bases from V and 5 bases from J, with 17 bases in between. CDR3 size: 14 residues. The CDR3 region is CASSPDSYKDEQYF. In nucleotides, the CDR3 is TGTGCCAGCAGCCCCGACAGTTATAAGGACGAGCAGTACTTC.

This clonotype appeared many times. The chain joins TRBV2 to TRBJ2-7; 11 bases align to TRBD1. Trimming took 3 bases from V and 5 from J; bases not matched to a gene: 6. Germline-derived CDR1 and CDR2 are SNHLY and FYNNEI. The CDR3 has 15 amino acids. The CDR3 DNA follows: TGTGCCAGCAGTGAGGACAGGGGGCAAATCGACGAGCAGTACTTC. Amino acid sequence: CASSEDRGQIDEQYF.

This clonotype occurred many times. The chain recombines TRBV27 with TRBJ2-2; 7 bases map to TRBD1. The germline V gene encodes CDR1 MNHEY and CDR2 SMNVEV (reference sequence). Trimming took 8 bases from V and 3 from J; bases not matched to a gene: 6. There are 14 residues in the CDR3. The CDR3 DNA reads TGTGCCAGCGGAACACAGGGGTACACCGGGGAGCTGTTTTTT. This encodes CASGTQGYTGELFF.

The sample holds many counts of this clonotype. The rearrangement joins TRBV12-3 or TRBV12-4 to TRBJ2-5; 10 nucleotides agree with TRBD2. This CDR3 contains 14 residues. V trimming: 4 bases; J trimming: 3 bases; junction bases outside the gene matches: 2. CDR3 coding DNA: TGTGCCAGCAGTTGGACTAGCGGAGAAGAGACCCAGTACTTC. It translates to CASSWTSGEETQYF.

The V and J genes are TRBV2 and TRBJ2-7; D gene ambiguous. The germline CDR1 and CDR2 sequences are SNHLY and FYNNEI. CDR3 length equals 12 residues. V shed 6 bases and J shed 1 base, with 7 bases lying between them. CDR3: CASRRLSYEQYF. The CDR3 DNA reads as TGTGCCAGCAGAAGGTTATCCTACGAGCAGTACTTC.

This clonotype was counted at least ten times. The CDR3 DNA sequence: TGTGCCAGCAGGAAGGGGGGCCGGAGAGTCACTGAAGCTTTCTTT. Its translation is CASRKGGRRVTEAFF. This chain links TRBV6-1 with TRBJ1-1; possible D gene TRBD1, 6 bases. The germline V gene has CDR1 MNHNS and CDR2 SASEGT. V dropped 6 bases and J dropped 4 bases, with 18 bases sitting between them. The CDR3 spans 15 residues.